The clone carrying this TCR beta chain has a handful of counts. Its antigen is as yet unknown. Preparation of the TCRbeta library was carried out with unique molecular identifiers. MiXCR, applied by TCRdb to the PCR reads, yields one record per CDR3 protein. The sample holds about 310,000 distinct CDR3 sequences, more than 20% seen once. The CDR3 totals 12 residues. Germline V gives CDR1 LNHDA, CDR2 SQIVND (reference sequence). The V segment lost 11 bases and the J segment 3 bases; nucleotides outside the gene matches: 6. This sample stems from a study of T-cell reconstitution after alpha-beta-depleted transplantation in children. Whole-study findings and limits: Expanded graft clones, several hundred of them, were reportedly the source of alpha-beta T cells about two months after transplant.

The sequencing here drew on PBMCs, mostly from graft donor cells, taken 180 days after TCRalphabeta/CD19-depleted stem cell transplant. The gene calls are TRBV19 and TRBJ1-2, with 7 bases that match TRBD1. The sequence was collected from a male patient younger than 18 who had a stem cell transplant for acute lymphoblastic leukemia, so the T cells may come from the graft donor. In nucleotides, the CDR3 is TGTGCCGGAAGAGGGACAGACTATGGCTACACCTTC. It encodes CAGRGTDYGYTF.